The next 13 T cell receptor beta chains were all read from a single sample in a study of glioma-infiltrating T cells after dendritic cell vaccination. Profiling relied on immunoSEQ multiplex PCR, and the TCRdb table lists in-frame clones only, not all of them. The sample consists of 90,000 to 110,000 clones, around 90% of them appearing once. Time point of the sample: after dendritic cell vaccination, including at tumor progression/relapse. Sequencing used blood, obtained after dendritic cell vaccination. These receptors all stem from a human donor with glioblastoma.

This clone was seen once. The DNA of the CDR3 is TGTGCCAGTAGTACCCGGGACAGGGGCGGGTACGAGCAGTACTTC. Translation gives CASSTRDRGGYEQYF. The chain links TRBV19 to TRBJ2-7, with 10 bases identical to TRBD1. The CDR3 contains 15 residues. Germline V gene lookup returns CDR1 LNHDA and CDR2 SQIVND (reference sequence). Trimming cost V 4 bases and J 4 bases; bases outside gene matches: 7. The full variable domain, rest sourced from reference TRBV19 and TRBJ2-7, is DGGITQSPKYLFRKEGQNVTLSCEQNLNHDAMYWYRQDPGQGLRLIYYSQIVNDFQKGDIAEGYSVSREKKESFPLTVTSAQKNPTAFYLCASSTRDRGGYEQYFGPGTRLTVT.

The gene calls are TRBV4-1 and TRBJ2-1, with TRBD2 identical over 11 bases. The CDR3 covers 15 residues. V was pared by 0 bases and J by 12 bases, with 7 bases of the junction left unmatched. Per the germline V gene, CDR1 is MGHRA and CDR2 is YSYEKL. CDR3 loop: CASSQDIAGGPRQFF. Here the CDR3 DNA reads TGCGCCAGCAGCCAAGATATAGCGGGAGGGCCAAGGCAGTTCTTC.

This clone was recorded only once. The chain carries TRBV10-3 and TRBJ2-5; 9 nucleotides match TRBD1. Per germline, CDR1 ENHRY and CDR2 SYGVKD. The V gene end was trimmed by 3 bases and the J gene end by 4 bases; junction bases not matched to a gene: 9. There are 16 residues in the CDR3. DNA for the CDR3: TGTGCCATCAGTGACTCGGGACAGGGATCCGGAGAGACCCAGTACTTC. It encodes CAISDSGQGSGETQYF.

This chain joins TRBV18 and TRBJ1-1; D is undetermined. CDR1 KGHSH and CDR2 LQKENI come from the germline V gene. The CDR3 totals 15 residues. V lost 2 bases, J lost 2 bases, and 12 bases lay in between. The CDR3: CASSPTRGPNTEAFF. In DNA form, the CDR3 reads TGTGCCAGCTCACCAACGCGGGGTCCAAACACTGAAGCTTTCTTT.

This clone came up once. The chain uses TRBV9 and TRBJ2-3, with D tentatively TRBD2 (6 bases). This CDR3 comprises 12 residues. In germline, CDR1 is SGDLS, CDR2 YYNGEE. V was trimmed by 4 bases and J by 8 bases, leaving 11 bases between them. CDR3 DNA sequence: TGTGCCAGCAGCACTTCGGAGGGTACGCAGTATTTT. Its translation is CASSTSEGTQYF.

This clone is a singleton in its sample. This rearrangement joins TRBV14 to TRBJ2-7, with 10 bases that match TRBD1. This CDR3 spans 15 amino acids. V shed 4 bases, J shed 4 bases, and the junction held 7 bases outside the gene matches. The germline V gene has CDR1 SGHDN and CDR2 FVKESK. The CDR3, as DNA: TGTGCCAGCAGCCCTTTGGACAGGGGGGAGTACGAGCAGTACTTC. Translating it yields CASSPLDRGEYEQYF.

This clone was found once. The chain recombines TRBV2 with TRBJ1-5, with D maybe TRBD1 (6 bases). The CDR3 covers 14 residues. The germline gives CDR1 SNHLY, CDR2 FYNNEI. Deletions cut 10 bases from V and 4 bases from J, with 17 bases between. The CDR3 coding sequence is TGTGCCACCTCCTATGATAGGGGGAATCAGCCCCAGCATTTT. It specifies CATSYDRGNQPQHF. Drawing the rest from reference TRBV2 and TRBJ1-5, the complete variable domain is EPEVTQTPSHQVTQMGQEVILRCVPISNHLYFYWYRQILGQKVEFLVSFYNNEISEKSEIFDDQFSVERPDGSNFTLKIRSTKLEDSAMYFCATSYDRGNQPQHFGDGTRLSIL.

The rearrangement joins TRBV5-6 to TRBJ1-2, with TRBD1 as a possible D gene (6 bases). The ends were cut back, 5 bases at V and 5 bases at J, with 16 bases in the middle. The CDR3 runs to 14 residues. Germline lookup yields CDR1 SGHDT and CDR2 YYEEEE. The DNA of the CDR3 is TGTGCCAGCAGTCCCCTGGGGGCCAGGTATGGCTACACCTTC. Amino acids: CASSPLGARYGYTF.

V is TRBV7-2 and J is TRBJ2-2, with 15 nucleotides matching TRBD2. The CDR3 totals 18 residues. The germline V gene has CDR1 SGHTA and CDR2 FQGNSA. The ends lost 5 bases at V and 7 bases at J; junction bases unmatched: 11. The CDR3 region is CASSAGLAGGPLGGELFF. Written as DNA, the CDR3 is TGTGCCAGCAGCGCTGGACTAGCGGGGGGGCCTTTGGGCGGGGAGCTGTTTTTT. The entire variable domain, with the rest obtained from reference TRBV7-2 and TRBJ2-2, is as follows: GAGVSQSPSNKVTEKGKDVELRCDPISGHTALYWYRQSLGQGLEFLIYFQGNSAPDKSGLPSDRFSAERTGGSVSTLTIQRTQQEDSAVYLCASSAGLAGGPLGGELFFGEGSRLTVL.

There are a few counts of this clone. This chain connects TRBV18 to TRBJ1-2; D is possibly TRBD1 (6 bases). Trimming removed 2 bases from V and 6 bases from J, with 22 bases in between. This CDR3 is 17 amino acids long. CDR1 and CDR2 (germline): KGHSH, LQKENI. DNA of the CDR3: TGTGCCAGCTCACCAGATACAGGGTGGGGATTAGTCGATGGCTACACCTTC. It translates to CASSPDTGWGLVDGYTF.

CDR3 region: CASHMGGPVNYGYTF. CDR3 DNA: TGTGCCAGCCATATGGGGGGGCCGGTAAACTATGGCTACACCTTC. The chain couples TRBV27 to TRBJ1-2; TRBD1 is a possible D gene (6 bases). Trimming removed 8 bases from V and 2 bases from J, with 18 bases in between. Germline V CDR1 and CDR2: MNHEY, SMNVEV (reference sequence). This CDR3 has 15 amino acids.

CDR3 bases: TGCGCCAGCAGAACCGACAGCTACGAGCAGTACTTC. Translated: CASRTDSYEQYF. V is TRBV5-1 and J is TRBJ2-7; tentatively, D is TRBD1 (5 bases). Germline V gene sequence: CDR1 SGHRS, CDR2 YFSETQ. CDR3 size: 12 residues. V gave up 5 bases and J gave up 3 bases, with 9 bases separating them.

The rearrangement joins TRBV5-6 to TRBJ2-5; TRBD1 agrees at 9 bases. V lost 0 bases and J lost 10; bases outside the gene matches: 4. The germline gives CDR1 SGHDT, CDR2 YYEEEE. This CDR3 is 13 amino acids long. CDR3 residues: CASSLERTGDQYF. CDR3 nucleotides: TGTGCCAGCAGCTTGGAAAGGACAGGGGACCAGTACTTC.